These 6 T cell receptor beta chains were sequenced from one sample in a study of T cells in Graves' hyperthyroidism and ophthalmopathy. RNA transcripts served as the template for amplifying TCR beta CDR3 regions. TCR CDR3 regions were first amplified by RT-PCR with HTBI primers. Using its own MiXCR run on the multiplex PCR reads, TCRdb lists one record per CDR3 protein. This table has 450,000 to 600,000 distinct CDR3 sequences, around 13% appearing once. The material sequenced was blood. The source is a woman aged 40 to 50 with Graves' hyperthyroidism.

This clonotype was detected many times. The chain links TRBV28 to TRBJ1-2, with 10 nucleotides matching TRBD1. This CDR3 is built from 14 residues. V was clipped by 10 bases and J by 4 bases; unmatched bases: 9. Germline CDR1 reads MDHEN; CDR2 reads SYDVKM. Here the CDR3 DNA reads TGTGCCATTACCGGGACAGGGGTCCTCTATGGCTACACCTTC. Protein sequence: CAITGTGVLYGYTF.

This clonotype was detected ten times or more. V usage is TRBV18 and J usage is TRBJ1-1; D call uncertain. The germline CDR1 and CDR2 sequences are KGHSH and LQKENI. V was cut by 1 base and J by 0 bases, with 9 bases left in between. The CDR3 totals 15 residues. CDR3 protein: CASSPRQTMNTEAFF. DNA for the CDR3: TGTGCCAGCTCACCACGGCAGACTATGAACACTGAAGCTTTCTTT.

The sample holds one count of this clonotype. V gene TRBV7-9 combines with J gene TRBJ2-1; 12 nucleotides match TRBD2. The ends lost 5 bases at V and 8 bases at J; junction bases unmatched: 10. The germline V gene encodes CDR1 SEHNR and CDR2 FQNEAQ (reference sequence). The CDR3 is made up of 16 amino acids. CDR3 in DNA: TGTGCCAGCAGCCCACGACTAGCGGGAGATTACGATGAGCAGTTCTTC. Translation: CASSPRLAGDYDEQFF.

This clonotype came up a few times. The chain joins TRBV20-1 to TRBJ2-1, with 7 bases fitting TRBD1. Trimming took 6 bases from V and 0 from J; bases not matched to a gene: 5. This CDR3 is built from 14 residues. Germline loops: CDR1 DFQATT, CDR2 SNEGSKA (reference sequence). In DNA form, the CDR3 reads TGCAGTGCGGAAGGACAGGCCTCCTACAATGAGCAGTTCTTC. It translates to CSAEGQASYNEQFF.

This clonotype was counted many times. V usage is TRBV5-1 and J usage is TRBJ1-4; 7 positions agree with TRBD1. Germline V gene lookup returns CDR1 SGHRS and CDR2 YFSETQ. This CDR3 contains 16 residues. The ends lost 0 bases at V and 5 bases at J; junction bases unmatched: 7. Here the CDR3 reads CASSLGGTVENEKLFF. The DNA of the CDR3 is TGCGCCAGCAGCTTGGGCGGGACAGTGGAGAATGAAAAACTGTTTTTT.

The sample holds many counts of this clonotype. V gene TRBV28 combines with J gene TRBJ2-3; D gene uncertain. This CDR3 spans 12 amino acids. V lost 6 bases, J lost 5 bases, and 9 bases lay in between. Germline CDR1 and CDR2: MDHEN and SYDVKM. The CDR3 protein is CASSLFGDTQYF. The CDR3 DNA sequence: TGTGCCAGCAGCCTTTTTGGAGATACGCAGTATTTT.